One T cell receptor beta chain is described in this entry. This CDR3 has 17 amino acids. Unmatched junction bases numbered 10, after V lost 5 bases and J lost 0 bases. Germline CDR1 and CDR2: SEHNR and FQNEAQ (reference sequence). Original methodology: Cell counts per sample came from amplifying reference gene primers. The table came from immunoSEQ multiplex PCR; TCRdb's copy has only in-frame clones and leaves some out. V, J and clone size are those of that table, while D and trimming were read from the DNA. The table includes some 350,000 clones, approximately 84% detected once. These data come from a study of blood T cell repertoires in COVID-19. The overall study: Samples taken during acute and convalescent COVID-19 were collected in the United States, Italy and Spain.

Participant age was about 18 to 100 years, and participants resided in fewer than 30 US areas. Self-reported history from a screening survey and questionnaire set each donor's cohort. This receptor was obtained from a woman aged 25 to 39 who had recovered from COVID-19. The genes are TRBV7-9 and TRBJ2-4; 7 bases fit TRBD2. Material: PBMCs or T cells enriched from blood (not recorded which). CDR3 nucleotide sequence: TGTGCCAGCAGCGGGGGGGTGCAGGAGCTAGCCAAAAACATTCAGTACTTC. Its translation: CASSGGVQELAKNIQYF.